These 12 T cell receptor beta chains originate from one sample sequenced in a study of identical twins. TCRdb re-derived calls from the 5' RACE reads in MiXCR, one entry per CDR3 protein. Here the sample spans roughly 240,000 distinct CDR3 sequences, about 7% being singletons. This sample also appeared in a second study, on yellow fever vaccine responses in identical twins.

The sample taken for sequencing was memory (CD45RO+) T cells sorted from blood. These receptor sequences come from a woman under 30 in good health.

This clonotype was counted a few times. The rearrangement joins TRBV6-5 to TRBJ2-5; D is uncertain. The germline CDR1 and CDR2 sequences are MNHEY and SVGAGI. CDR3 size: 14 residues. V lost 0 bases to trimming and J lost 1 base, with 6 bases between them. CDR3 amino acids: CASSYSSTQETQYF. The CDR3 bases are TGTGCCAGCAGTTACTCGTCTACCCAAGAGACCCAGTACTTC.

This clonotype was seen only a few times. The CDR3 region is CAISLTGELFF. DNA for the CDR3: TGTGCCATCAGCCTGACGGGGGAGCTGTTTTTT. This chain uses TRBV10-3 with TRBJ2-2, with D unresolved. Germline assignment: CDR1 ENHRY and CDR2 SYGVKD. This CDR3 has 11 amino acids. V gave up 6 bases and J gave up 8 bases, with 7 bases separating them.

This clonotype was found once. A single base separates this from a much larger clone, so it may be a read error. This chain uses TRBV24-1 with TRBJ2-1; D might be TRBD2 (6 bases). Germline CDR1 reads KGHDR; CDR2 reads SFDVKD. There are 16 residues in the CDR3. V was pared by 7 bases and J by 2 bases, with 17 bases between. CDR3 protein: CATRGAAGTTYNEQFF. CDR3 DNA: TGTGCCACCAGAGGGGCCGCGGGGACCACCTACAATGAGCAGTTCTTC.

In the case of this clonotype: A read error may be the cause here, since a much bigger clone is one base away. V and J are TRBV20-1 and TRBJ2-7, with 11 bases identical to TRBD2. The length of the CDR3 is 16 residues. Germline CDR1 is DFQATT and CDR2 is SNEGSKA (reference sequence). The CDR3 DNA reads TGCAGTGCGCTGACTAGCGGGGACCCCGGGCTCTACGAGCAGCACTTC. It is translated as CSALTSGDPGLYEQHF.

This clonotype has more than one count but fewer than ten. The chain uses TRBV27 and TRBJ2-7, with D unresolved. CDR1 and CDR2 (germline): MNHEY, SMNVEV (reference sequence). The CDR3 extends over 13 amino acids. Trimming took off 5 bases at V and 0 bases at J, with 8 bases between the two ends. CDR3 amino acids: CASSPLNSYEQYV. The DNA for the CDR3 is TGTGCCAGCAGTCCACTTAACTCCTACGAGCAGTACGTC.

The chain is built from TRBV20-1 and TRBJ1-6; the D gene is possibly TRBD1 (6 bases). V lost 4 bases and J 8 bases, leaving 18 bases between the germline ends. The CDR3 sequence is 15 residues long. Germline lookup yields CDR1 DFQATT and CDR2 SNEGSKA (reference sequence). The CDR3 here is CSATTGMYADSPLHF. The CDR3 DNA reads TGCAGTGCTACTACAGGGATGTACGCAGATTCACCCCTCCACTTT.

The rearrangement joins TRBV14 to TRBJ1-1; possibly TRBD1 for D (5 bases). The CDR3 runs to 16 residues. The V end lost 4 bases, the J end lost 3 bases, and 18 bases lay between the germline ends. Germline CDR1 is SGHDN and CDR2 is FVKESK. CDR3 amino acids: CASSPLGEDLDTEAFF. The CDR3, as DNA: TGTGCCAGCAGCCCTCTGGGGGAGGATTTGGACACTGAAGCTTTCTTT.

This clonotype was seen only a few times. The chain joins TRBV19 to TRBJ2-2, with 14 bases aligning to TRBD2. The CDR3 length is 17 residues. V lost 4 bases to trimming and J lost 8 bases; unmatched junction nucleotides: 9. Per the germline V gene, CDR1 is LNHDA and CDR2 is SQIVND (reference sequence). Here the CDR3 reads CASSKAGLAGAAGELFF. The DNA for the CDR3 is TGTGCCAGTAGTAAAGCGGGACTAGCGGGAGCGGCGGGGGAGCTGTTTTTT. Full variable domain (missing parts from reference TRBV19 and TRBJ2-2): DGGITQSPKYLFRKEGQNVTLSCEQNLNHDAMYWYRQDPGQGLRLIYYSQIVNDFQKGDIAEGYSVSREKKESFPLTVTSAQKNPTAFYLCASSKAGLAGAAGELFFGEGSRLTVL.

This clonotype was recorded many times. V and J are TRBV20-1 and TRBJ2-7, with 9 bases that match TRBD1. The germline V gene encodes CDR1 DFQATT and CDR2 SNEGSKA (reference sequence). The CDR3 loop spans 14 amino acids. V trimming: 5 bases; J trimming: 1 base; junction bases outside the gene matches: 6. The CDR3, as DNA: TGCAGTGCTTCCGGGACAGGGTCTTCCTACGAGCAGTACGTC. Translating gives CSASGTGSSYEQYV.

This clonotype was seen at least ten times. V gene TRBV5-1 combines with J gene TRBJ1-4; no clear D gene. The germline gives CDR1 SGHRS, CDR2 YFSETQ. CDR3 size: 12 residues. V was trimmed by 3 bases and J by 8 bases, leaving 8 bases between them. The CDR3 is CASSSNGEKLFF. CDR3 DNA: TGCGCCAGCAGCTCGAATGGCGAAAAACTGTTTTTT.

This clonotype has a handful of counts. V gene TRBV2 combines with J gene TRBJ2-1; TRBD2 aligns across 11 bases. Losses at the gene ends were 1 base for V and 7 bases for J; bases not matched to a gene: 6. This CDR3 comprises 16 residues. The germline CDR1 and CDR2 sequences are SNHLY and FYNNEI. The CDR3 loop is CASSEVGSGRGNEQFF. The CDR3 nucleotides read TGTGCCAGCAGTGAAGTCGGTAGCGGGAGGGGAAATGAGCAGTTCTTC.

This clonotype came up many times. The rearrangement joins TRBV28 to TRBJ1-5, with 9 bases identical to TRBD1. The CDR3 is 17 residues long. Germline CDR1 is MDHEN and CDR2 is SYDVKM. Trimming at V came to 5 bases and at J to 0 bases, leaving 8 bases not matched to a gene. In nucleotides, the CDR3 is TGTGCCAGCAGTAACTACAGGGGGCGGGGTAGCAATCAGCCCCAGCATTTT. Protein product: CASSNYRGRGSNQPQHF.